The subject of this entry is one TCR beta chain. The antigen remains unidentified. The CDR3 totals 14 residues. Germline values: CDR1 SGHVS, CDR2 FQNEAQ. With 1 base removed from V and 4 bases from J, the gap between germline ends came to 9 bases. With no exceptions, donors were healthy Caucasians. MiXCR, applied by TCRdb to the 5' RACE reads, yields one record per CDR3 protein. Of around 250,000 distinct CDR3 sequences in the sample, about 6.7% were seen once. This sample stems from a study of identical twins. Study-level results: The study found that models underestimated out-of-frame TCR alpha sharing in monozygotic twins. Cross-sectional statistical analysis, not tracking of the same donors, underpinned the conclusions.

These data also formed part of another study, on T cells expressing NK-cell markers.

Specimen: CD8+ T cells sorted from blood. The clonotype was recovered from a woman in her late teens or twenties in good health. This chain connects TRBV7-8 to TRBJ2-3; D is undetermined. The CDR3 region has the DNA TGTGCCAGCAGCTTAGTTAGGGCAGCAGATACGCAGTATTTT. Translated, it gives CASSLVRAADTQYF.